This T cell receptor (beta chain) was sequenced during a study of response to subunit inactivated influenza vaccine. Whole-study results and caveats: Each seasonal influenza vaccination, the authors suggested, recruits few new T cells.

On this clonotype: The antigen is undetermined.

Each CDR3 protein is one row after TCRdb ran MiXCR on the RT-PCR reads. The table shows more than 700,000 distinct CDR3 sequences, with about 20% occurring only once. The CDR3 runs to 12 residues. V dropped 6 bases and J dropped 7 bases, with 12 bases sitting between them. The source is a man over 45 who received an inactivated influenza vaccine. The sample here was PBMCs from blood, taken roughly 5 days after vaccination. This chain connects TRBV12-3 or TRBV12-4 to TRBJ1-1; D gene ambiguous. This CDR3 reads CASRGSWGEAFF. CDR3 nucleotides: TGTGCCAGCAGGGGGTCATGGGGTGAAGCTTTCTTT.